This is a list of T cell receptor beta chains from one sample in a study of Ad26.COV2.S vaccination and SARS-CoV-2 variants. Profiling relied on immunoSEQ multiplex PCR, and the TCRdb table lists in-frame clones only, not all of them. This sample has approximately 450,000 clones; more than 80% occur once, and the top ten carry 9% to 15%. The sample in question was peripheral blood, obtained in a trial of Ad26.COV2.S vaccine versus placebo. These receptors all come from a person between 18 and 60 years old who received the Ad26.COV2.S COVID-19 vaccine or a placebo. CDR3s leave out the opening cysteine and the closing phenylalanine or tryptophan.

cdr3_aa j_call v_call
ASSEGTGGYNEQF TRBJ2-1 TRBV25-1
ASIPTGTGDYGYT TRBJ1-2 TRBV2
ASSWSRVGNTEAF TRBJ1-1 TRBV28
ASSLIPSRYGYT TRBJ1-2 TRBV5-6
ASSMDFNRDEQY TRBJ2-7 TRBV2
ASSFVPQETQY TRBJ2-5 TRBV27
ASSYQGTGPYEQY TRBJ2-7 TRBV7-2
ASRSGQRKLF TRBJ1-4 TRBV6-5
AWSVRRDTDTQY TRBJ2-3 TRBV30
SAFRVDGNEQF TRBJ2-1 TRBV29-1
ASSLGPRSGSLYNEQF TRBJ2-1 TRBV7-2
ASSLDSGKYNEQF TRBJ2-1 TRBV5-1
ASSATSGADTQY TRBJ2-3 TRBV9
ASRAGSSGNTIY TRBJ1-3 TRBV9
ASSFKWTQY TRBJ2-5 TRBV12-3/TRBV12-4
ASATGLRTDTQY TRBJ2-3 TRBV13
ASSEEFWGTEAF TRBJ1-1 TRBV6-1
ASSRIAGNQPQH TRBJ1-5 TRBV6-2/TRBV6-3
ASSSLAGFTGELF TRBJ2-2 TRBV7-2
AWSHGTGIYEQY TRBJ2-7 TRBV30
ASSQMEYEQY TRBJ2-7 TRBV3-1/TRBV3-2
ASSHPPGGANEQF TRBJ2-1 TRBV3-1/TRBV3-2
SVEAQINYNEQF TRBJ2-1 TRBV29-1
ASSTGQGGEKLF TRBJ1-4 TRBV5-4
ASSIRDSSYEQY TRBJ2-7 TRBV9
ASSLAAANEKLF TRBJ1-4 TRBV7-9
ASNPGGYEQY TRBJ2-7 TRBV28
ASSPTGMWNEQF TRBJ2-1 TRBV27
ASSGGASGELF TRBJ2-2 TRBV19
ATSRGELISGNTIY TRBJ1-3 TRBV15
ASSLGTSGPTGELF TRBJ2-2 TRBV18
ASSLNGNNSPLH TRBJ1-6 TRBV7-3
ASSLVAGDEQY TRBJ2-7 TRBV7-9
ASSQELTGELF TRBJ2-2 TRBV4-3
ASSGIGTSFSGANVLT TRBJ2-6 TRBV9
ATSDSTAPHQPQH TRBJ1-5 TRBV24-1
ASSYRGGSYEQY TRBJ2-7 TRBV6-5
ASSRGQGYGYT TRBJ1-2 TRBV6-5
ASSHHGGVSYNEQF TRBJ2-1 TRBV11-2
ASSPLAGPTDTQY TRBJ2-3 TRBV5-1
ATLAGGAYEQY TRBJ2-7 TRBV10-3
AWSPRRGSTSEQF TRBJ2-1 TRBV30
ASRQAGDPYEQY TRBJ2-7 TRBV10-2
ASSIVHSLNTEAF TRBJ1-1 TRBV19
ASSSKGQGITGELF TRBJ2-2 TRBV7-6
ASSAETQGLYGYT TRBJ1-2 TRBV7-2
ASSPRGPMNTEAF TRBJ1-1 TRBV7-9
ASRVEGGMGYT TRBJ1-2 TRBV2
ARTSGSPDTQY TRBJ2-3 TRBV30
ASSPRHAGNRGEQF TRBJ2-1 TRBV7-2
ASNTQGADTQY TRBJ2-3 TRBV19
ASSLGAASYEQY TRBJ2-7 TRBV5-1
ATSPPEPDEQY TRBJ2-7 TRBV19
ASSLRTSGNTGELF TRBJ2-2 TRBV4-1
ASSQDAGISYEQY TRBJ2-7 TRBV4-1
ASRRAATNEKLF TRBJ1-4 TRBV2
SVGGPDTQY TRBJ2-3 TRBV29-1
ATKRTEDGYT TRBJ1-2 TRBV24-1
ASRRQINSPLH TRBJ1-6 TRBV19